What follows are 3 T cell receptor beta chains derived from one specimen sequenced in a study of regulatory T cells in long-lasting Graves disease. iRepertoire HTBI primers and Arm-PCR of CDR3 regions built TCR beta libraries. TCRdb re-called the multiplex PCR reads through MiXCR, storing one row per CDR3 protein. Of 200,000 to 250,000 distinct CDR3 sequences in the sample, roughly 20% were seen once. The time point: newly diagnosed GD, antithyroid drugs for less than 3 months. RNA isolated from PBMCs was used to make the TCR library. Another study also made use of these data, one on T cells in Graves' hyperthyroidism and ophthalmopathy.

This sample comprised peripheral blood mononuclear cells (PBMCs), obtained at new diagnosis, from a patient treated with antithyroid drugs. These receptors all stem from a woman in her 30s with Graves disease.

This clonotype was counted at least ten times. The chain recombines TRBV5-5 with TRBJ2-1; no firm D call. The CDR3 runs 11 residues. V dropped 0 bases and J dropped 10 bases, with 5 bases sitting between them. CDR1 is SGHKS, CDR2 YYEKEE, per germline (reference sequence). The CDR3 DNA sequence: TGTGCCAGCAGCTTGGACTGGGAGCAGTTCTTC. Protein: CASSLDWEQFF. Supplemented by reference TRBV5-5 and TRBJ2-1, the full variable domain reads DAGVTQSPTHLIKTRGQQVTLRCSPISGHKSVSWYQQVLGQGPQFIFQYYEKEERGRGNFPDRFSARQFPNYSSELNVNALLLGDSALYLCASSLDWEQFFGPGTRLTVL.

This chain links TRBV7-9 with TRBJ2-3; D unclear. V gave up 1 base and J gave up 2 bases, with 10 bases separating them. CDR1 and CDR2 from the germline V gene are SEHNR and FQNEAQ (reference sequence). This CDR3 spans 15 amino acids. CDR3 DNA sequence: TGTGCCAGCAGCTTAGGCCGAGCCACCACAGATACGCAGTATTTT. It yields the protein CASSLGRATTDTQYF.

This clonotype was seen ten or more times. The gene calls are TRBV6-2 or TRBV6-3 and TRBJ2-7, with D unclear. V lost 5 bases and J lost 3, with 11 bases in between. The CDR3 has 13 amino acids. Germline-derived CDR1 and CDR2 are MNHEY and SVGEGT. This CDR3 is CASSEVQVYEQYF. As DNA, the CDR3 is TGTGCCAGCAGTGAAGTACAAGTCTACGAGCAGTACTTC.